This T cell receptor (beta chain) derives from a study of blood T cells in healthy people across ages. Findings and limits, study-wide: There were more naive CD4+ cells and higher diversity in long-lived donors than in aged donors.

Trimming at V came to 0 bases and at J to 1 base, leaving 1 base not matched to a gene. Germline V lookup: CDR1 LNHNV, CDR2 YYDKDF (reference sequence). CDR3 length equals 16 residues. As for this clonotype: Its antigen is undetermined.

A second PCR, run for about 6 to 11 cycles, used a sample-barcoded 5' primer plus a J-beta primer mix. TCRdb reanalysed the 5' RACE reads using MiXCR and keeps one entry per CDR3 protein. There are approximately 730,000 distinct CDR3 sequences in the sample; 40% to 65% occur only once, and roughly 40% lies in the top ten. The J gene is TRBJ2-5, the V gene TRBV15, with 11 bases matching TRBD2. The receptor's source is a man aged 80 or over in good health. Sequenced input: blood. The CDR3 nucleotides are TGTGCCACCAGCAGAGATACTAGCGGGGGCCAAGAGACCCAGTACTTC. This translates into CATSRDTSGGQETQYF.